This T cell receptor (beta chain) was recovered during a study of control samples from healthy donors and cancer patients. Here immunoSEQ multiplex PCR was the method, and the copy in TCRdb shows in-frame clones only, minus some. This table has hundreds of thousands of clones, 75% to 95% appearing once. This CDR3 has 14 residues. Per the germline V gene, CDR1 is SGHAT and CDR2 is FQDESV (reference sequence). V dropped 6 bases and J dropped 4; count of bases not matched to a gene: 8. The TCR comes from a man in his forties with head and neck cancer. The sample was PBMCs. The V and J genes are TRBV11-1 and TRBJ2-7; 8 positions match TRBD1. The CDR3 loop reads CASSSGTGVYEQYF. The CDR3 coding sequence is TGTGCCAGCAGTTCTGGGACAGGAGTATACGAGCAGTACTTC.